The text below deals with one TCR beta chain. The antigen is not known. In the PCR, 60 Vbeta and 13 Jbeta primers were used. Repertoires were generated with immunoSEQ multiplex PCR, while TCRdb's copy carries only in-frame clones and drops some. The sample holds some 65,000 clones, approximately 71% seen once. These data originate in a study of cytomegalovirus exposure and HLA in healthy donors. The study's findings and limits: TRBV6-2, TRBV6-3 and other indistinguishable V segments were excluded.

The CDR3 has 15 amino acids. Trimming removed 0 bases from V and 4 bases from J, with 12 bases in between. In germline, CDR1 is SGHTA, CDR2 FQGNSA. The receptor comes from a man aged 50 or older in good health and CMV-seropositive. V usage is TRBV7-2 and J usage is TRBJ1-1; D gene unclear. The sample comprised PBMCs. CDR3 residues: CASSLATAVGTEAFF. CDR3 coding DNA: TGTGCCAGCAGCTTAGCAACAGCGGTGGGCACTGAAGCTTTCTTT.